The 9 T cell receptor beta chains below were found in one sample sequenced in a study of T cell clonality in common variable immunodeficiency. Regarding the study as a whole: Common variable immunodeficiency TCR beta sequences reportedly had fewer deletions and N-nucleotide insertions.

TCRdb keeps only in-frame clones here, not all; method: immunoSEQ multiplex PCR. The sample yields approximately 30,000 clones, without any singletons. Their target antigens are unknown. Sequencing input: peripheral blood mononuclear cells. Receptors originate from a human donor with common variable immunodeficiency.

This clone showed up just a few times. Read sequence stops 3 residues before the CDR3 end, and the germline J gene provides the missing end. This rearrangement joins TRBV19 to TRBJ2-7, with 9 bases aligning to TRBD1. This CDR3 contains 13 residues. With 8 bases clipped from V and 2 bases from J, the junction kept 4 bases outside the gene matches. Per germline, CDR1 LNHDA and CDR2 SQIVND (reference sequence). CDR3 region: CASGTGITYEQYF. The CDR3 DNA, read in part, is TGTGCCAGTGGGACAGGGATTACCTACGAG.

This clone was counted ten times or more. The CDR3 end falls 3 residues outside the read, so it is completed with the germline J gene. The V and J genes are TRBV7-3 and TRBJ2-1, with 7 bases that match TRBD2. Unmatched junction bases numbered 11, after V lost 4 bases and J lost 2 bases. The V gene's germline CDR1 is SGHTA and CDR2 FQGTGA. This CDR3 is built from 17 residues. The CDR3 region is CASSSGSGGGTYNEQFF. CDR3 DNA, as far as it was read: TGTGCCAGCAGCTCGGGCTCTGGCGGGGGAACCTACAATGAG.

This clone was picked up a small number of times. The observed sequence ends 3 residues before the CDR3 terminus, with the missing tail filled in from the germline J gene. This chain joins TRBV7-2 and TRBJ2-7; 8 nucleotides align to TRBD1. Trimming removed 1 base from V and 5 bases from J; junction bases left unmatched: 7. The CDR3 sequence is 15 residues long. Looked up from germline, CDR1 is SGHTA and CDR2 is FQGNSA. This CDR3 is CASSLVAGGTDEQYF. The covered CDR3 bases are TGTGCCAGCAGCTTAGTTGCAGGGGGCACCGACGAG.

This clone was seen a few times. The sequenced fragment ends 3 residues before the CDR3 boundary, so the rest is inferred from the germline J gene. The V call is TRBV7-6, the J call TRBJ2-7; D gene uncertain. The V end was cut by 2 bases, the J end by 0 bases, with 17 bases between. There are 17 residues in the CDR3. Germline CDR1 reads SGHVS; CDR2 reads FNYEAQ. The sequenced part of the CDR3 DNA is TGTGCCAGCAGCTTATCTCCCCCAGAATCTGGCTCCTACGAG. The encoded protein is CASSLSPPESGSYE. In full, the CDR3 is CASSLSPPESGSYEQYF.

This clone has more than one count but fewer than ten. The read ends 3 residues early relative to the CDR3; the germline J gene fills the gap. The V gene is TRBV6-2 or TRBV6-3, the J gene TRBJ1-5; TRBD1 is a possible D gene (6 bases). V was cut by 6 bases and J by 6 bases, with 18 bases left in between. In germline, CDR1 is MNHEY, CDR2 SVGEGT. The CDR3 runs to 15 residues. The DNA read from the CDR3 is TGTGCCAGCAGAGAACAGGGAGGAAGGGGTCAGCCC. Encoded protein: CASREQGGRGQP. The full CDR3 protein is CASREQGGRGQPQHF.

This clone was recorded at least ten times. CDR3 bases read: TGTGCCTGGAGTGTTCAGGGGGCCCTAGCCAAAAACATT. Its protein is CAWSVQGALAKNI. The entire CDR3 is CAWSVQGALAKNIQYF. The V and J genes are TRBV30 and TRBJ2-4; TRBD1 aligns across 8 bases. Read data end 3 residues before the CDR3 end; the end is taken from the germline J gene. V gave up 0 bases and J gave up 0 bases; unmatched junction bases: 4. Germline CDR1 and CDR2: GTSNPN and SVGIG (reference sequence). This CDR3 has 16 residues.

This clone came up a few times. The DNA ends 3 residues before the CDR3 does, and the rest of the CDR3 is filled in from the germline J gene. The chain couples TRBV7-2 to TRBJ2-5; D is uncertain. V lost 5 bases, J lost 6 bases, and 7 bases lay in between. CDR1 is SGHTA and CDR2 is FQGNSA in the germline V gene. The CDR3 extends over 11 amino acids. The CDR3 reads CASSPTKTQYF. The sequenced CDR3 bases are TGTGCCAGCAGCCCTACCAAGACC. Combining the CDR3 with reference TRBV7-2 and TRBJ2-5 gives the whole variable domain GAGVSQSPSNKVTEKGKDVELRCDPISGHTALYWYRQSLGQGLEFLIYFQGNSAPDKSGLPSDRFSAERTGGSVSTLTIQRTQQEDSAVYLCASSPTKTQYFGPGTRLLVL.

This clone has only a few counts. The CDR3 end falls 3 residues outside the read, so it is completed with the germline J gene. The chain uses TRBV7-9 and TRBJ2-7; D may be TRBD1 (6 bases). Trimming stripped 5 bases from V and 3 bases from J, with 14 bases between. Germline assignment: CDR1 SEHNR and CDR2 FQNEAQ (reference sequence). The CDR3 has 14 amino acids. The DNA read from the CDR3 is TGTGCCAGCAGCGGATGGGACACTTACTACGAG. As protein: CASSGWDTYYE. The whole CDR3 sequence reads CASSGWDTYYEQYF.

This clone was counted only a few times. The read ends 3 residues early relative to the CDR3; the germline J gene fills the gap. The rearrangement joins TRBV30 to TRBJ2-7; 9 nucleotides align to TRBD1. In germline, CDR1 is GTSNPN, CDR2 SVGIG (reference sequence). Trimming took 4 bases from V and 5 from J; bases not matched to a gene: 12. The CDR3 contains 15 residues. The CDR3 loop is CAWTSLDRGSDEQYF. The sequenced CDR3 bases are TGTGCCTGGACTTCCCTTGACAGGGGGTCTGACGAG.